This T cell receptor (beta chain) is from a study of T cell changes during pregnancy in multiple sclerosis. This clone has only a few counts. Generated by immunoSEQ multiplex PCR, the TCRdb table keeps only in-frame clones and is missing some. The sample consists of tens of thousands of clones, 90% to 95% of them appearing once. Trimming took off 0 bases at V and 4 bases at J, with 9 bases between the two ends. This CDR3 region has 14 residues. The germline CDR1 and CDR2 sequences are MGHRA and YSYEKL. This chain links TRBV4-1 with TRBJ1-1; D is uncertain. This specimen was CD8+ T cells from peripheral blood mononuclear cells, taken before pregnancy. The TCR sequence derives from a female donor with multiple sclerosis, enrolled in a pregnancy study. CDR3 nucleotides: TGCGCCAGCAGCCAAGATCATGGGAGCACTGAAGCTTTCTTT. It translates to CASSQDHGSTEAFF.